This T cell receptor (beta chain) is drawn from a study of T-cell memory formation after mild COVID-19. Study at large: TCR clusters mostly belonged to single donors. Whole-study results and caveats: CD4+ contracting clones were mainly CM and EM; CD8+ ones, EMRA. Clones contracting across day 15 to 85 had a balanced CD4/CD8 profile; later expanding clones leaned CD4+. Researchers could not confirm that second-wave clones peaking on day 37 targeted SARS-CoV-2.

There are 18 residues in the CDR3. J was trimmed by 7 bases and V by 1 base; bases with no gene match: 12. CDR1 SGHTA and CDR2 FQGNSA come from the germline V gene. TCRdb reanalysed the 5' RACE reads using MiXCR and keeps one entry per CDR3 protein. Of fewer than 700,000 distinct CDR3 sequences listed, more than 15% are singletons. In the case of this clonotype: Its antigen is currently unknown.

Sequencing was done on a sample of PBMCs or a T cell subset sorted from them (not recorded which). The chain couples TRBV7-2 to TRBJ2-3; TRBD1 matches at 12 bases. This clonotype was obtained from an adult woman who had mild COVID-19 (a few samples of this study predate the infection). Cell type and time point are not known. For the CDR3, the DNA is TGTGCCAGCAGCTTAGTGGGGGCCGGGACAGGGGGCGTAAATACGCAGTATTTT. This translates into CASSLVGAGTGGVNTQYF.